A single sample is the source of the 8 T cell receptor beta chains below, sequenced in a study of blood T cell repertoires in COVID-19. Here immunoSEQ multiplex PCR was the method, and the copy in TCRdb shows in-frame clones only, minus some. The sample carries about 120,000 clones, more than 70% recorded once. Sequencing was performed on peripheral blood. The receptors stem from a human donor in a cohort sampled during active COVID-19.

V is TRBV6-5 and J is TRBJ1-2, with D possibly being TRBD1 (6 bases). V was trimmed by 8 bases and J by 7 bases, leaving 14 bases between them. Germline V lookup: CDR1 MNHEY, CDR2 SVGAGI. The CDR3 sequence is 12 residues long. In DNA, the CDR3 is TGTGCCAGCGAAGGACAGAAACTTGGCTACACCTTC. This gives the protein CASEGQKLGYTF.

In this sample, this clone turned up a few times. The CDR3 is CASSLEAGREQYF. The CDR3 nucleotides are TGTGCCAGCAGCTTAGAAGCAGGGCGCGAGCAGTACTTC. This chain joins TRBV11-3 and TRBJ2-7, with D maybe TRBD1 (5 bases). The CDR3 consists of 13 residues. Trimming pared 0 bases from V and 6 bases from J, leaving 9 bases between. Germline values: CDR1 SGHNT, CDR2 YENEEA.

DNA for the CDR3: TGTGCCAGCAGCTTGGTTGACAGCTCTGGGGCCAACGTCCTGACTTTC. It encodes CASSLVDSSGANVLTF. The chain recombines TRBV5-4 with TRBJ2-6; D is possibly TRBD1 (5 bases). There are 16 residues in the CDR3. With 0 bases removed from V and 0 bases from J, the gap between germline ends came to 7 bases. Germline V gene lookup returns CDR1 SGHNT and CDR2 YYREEE (reference sequence).

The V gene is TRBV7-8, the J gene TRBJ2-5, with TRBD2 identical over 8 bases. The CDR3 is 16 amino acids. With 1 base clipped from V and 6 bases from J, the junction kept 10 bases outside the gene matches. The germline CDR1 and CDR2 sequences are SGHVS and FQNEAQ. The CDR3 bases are TGTGCCAGCAGCTTAGAAAGAGGCGGGGGGCCTCAGACCCAGTACTTC. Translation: CASSLERGGGPQTQYF.

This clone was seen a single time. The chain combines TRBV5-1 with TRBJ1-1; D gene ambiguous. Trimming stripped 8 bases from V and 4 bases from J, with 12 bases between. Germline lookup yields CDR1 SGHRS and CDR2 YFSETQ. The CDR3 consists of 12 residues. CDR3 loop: CASGSPGTEAFF. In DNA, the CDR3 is TGCGCCAGTGGGAGCCCGGGCACTGAAGCTTTCTTT.

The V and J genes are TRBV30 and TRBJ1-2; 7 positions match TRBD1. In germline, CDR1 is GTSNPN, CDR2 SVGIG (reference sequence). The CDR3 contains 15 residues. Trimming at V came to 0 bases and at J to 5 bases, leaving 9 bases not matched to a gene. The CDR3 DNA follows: TGTGCCTGGAGTGTGGAGCGCAGGGGGAAGTATGGCTACACCTTC. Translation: CAWSVERRGKYGYTF.

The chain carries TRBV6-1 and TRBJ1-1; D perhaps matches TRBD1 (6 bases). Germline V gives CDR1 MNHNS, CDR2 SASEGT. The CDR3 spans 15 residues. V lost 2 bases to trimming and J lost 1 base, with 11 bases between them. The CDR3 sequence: CASSERRGRNTEAFF. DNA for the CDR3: TGTGCCAGCAGTGAAAGAAGGGGGAGGAACACTGAAGCTTTCTTT.

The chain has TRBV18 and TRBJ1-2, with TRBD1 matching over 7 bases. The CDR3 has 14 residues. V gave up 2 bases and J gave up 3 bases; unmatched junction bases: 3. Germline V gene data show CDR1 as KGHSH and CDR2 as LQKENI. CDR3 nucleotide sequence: TGTGCCAGCTCACCATCGCAGGGGGACTATGGCTACACCTTC. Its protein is CASSPSQGDYGYTF.